These T cell receptor beta chains were read from a single sample in a study of blood T cells in healthy people across ages. TCRdb re-derived calls from the 5' RACE reads in MiXCR, one entry per CDR3 protein. This table has about 1.8 million distinct CDR3 sequences, approximately 50% appearing once. The specimen was blood. The receptors derive from a middle-aged woman in good health. Each CDR3 is given with its conserved first and last residue. D genes are given only for firm matches. The size field is filled for only some rows; it gives once, few, many or a size class.

j_gene: TRBJ2-5; v_gene: TRBV27; abundance: NA; d_gene: NA; CDR3nt: TGTGCCAGCAGTCCAAGACAGGATGGCCAAGAGACCCAGTACTTC; CDR3aa: CASSPRQDGQETQYF
j_gene: TRBJ2-5; v_gene: TRBV5-6; abundance: NA; d_gene: NA; CDR3nt: TGTGCCAGCAGCCCCTGGTCGTCAGGGTTTGGGGAGACCCAGTACTTC; CDR3aa: CASSPWSSGFGETQYF
j_gene: TRBJ2-3; v_gene: TRBV7-2; abundance: few; d_gene: TRBD2; CDR3nt: TGTGCCAGCAGCCTCGGGACTAGCGGGGGGGTGGATACGCAGTATTTT; CDR3aa: CASSLGTSGGVDTQYF
j_gene: TRBJ2-1; v_gene: TRBV20-1; abundance: NA; d_gene: TRBD1; CDR3nt: TGCAGTGCTAGAAGCTTACAGGGGATGACCTACAATGAGCAGTTCTTC; CDR3aa: CSARSLQGMTYNEQFF
j_gene: TRBJ2-7; v_gene: TRBV7-6; abundance: NA; d_gene: TRBD1; CDR3nt: TGTGCCAGCAGCACCAACCGACAGGGCTTCTCCTACGAGCAGTACTTC; CDR3aa: CASSTNRQGFSYEQYF
j_gene: TRBJ2-3; v_gene: TRBV21-1; abundance: NA; d_gene: NA; CDR3nt: TGTGCCAGCAGCAGTCACAGGGCGCTCGTTGGAGATACGCAGTATTTT; CDR3aa: CASSSHRALVGDTQYF
j_gene: TRBJ2-1; v_gene: TRBV20-1; abundance: NA; d_gene: TRBD2; CDR3nt: TGCAGTGCTGGCGACGAGCGGGGAAACCAAGAGACCCAGTTCTTC; CDR3aa: CSAGDERGNQETQFF
j_gene: TRBJ2-6; v_gene: TRBV5-6; abundance: few; d_gene: NA; CDR3nt: TGTGCCAGCAGCTTGCAGATGGGTCTGACCCCCTCTGGGGCCAACGTCCTGACTTTC; CDR3aa: CASSLQMGLTPSGANVLTF
j_gene: TRBJ2-3; v_gene: TRBV6-5; abundance: NA; d_gene: NA; CDR3nt: TGTGCCAGCAGGAAACAGGAGCCAGATACGCAGTATTTT; CDR3aa: CASRKQEPDTQYF
j_gene: TRBJ1-2; v_gene: TRBV6-5; abundance: NA; d_gene: TRBD1; CDR3nt: TGTGCCAGCAGAGCCGGGACAGAAAGGCCCCTTTATGGCTACACCTTC; CDR3aa: CASRAGTERPLYGYTF
j_gene: TRBJ2-1; v_gene: TRBV3-1; abundance: NA; d_gene: NA; CDR3nt: TGTGCCAGCAGCCAGTGGACGGACAATGAGCAGTTCTTC; CDR3aa: CASSQWTDNEQFF
j_gene: TRBJ2-1; v_gene: TRBV11-2; abundance: NA; d_gene: TRBD1; CDR3nt: TGTGCCACGATCCGGGACAGGGATGATGAGCAGTTCTTC; CDR3aa: CATIRDRDDEQFF
j_gene: TRBJ2-3; v_gene: TRBV6-6; abundance: NA; d_gene: NA; CDR3nt: TGTGCCACCGCCTACACTAAAGATACGCAGTATTTT; CDR3aa: CATAYTKDTQYF
j_gene: TRBJ2-5; v_gene: TRBV25-1; abundance: few; d_gene: TRBD1; CDR3nt: TGTGCCAGCATGGAGACAGGGGGGAAAGAGACCCAGTACTTC; CDR3aa: CASMETGGKETQYF
j_gene: TRBJ2-6; v_gene: TRBV4-3; abundance: NA; d_gene: NA; CDR3nt: TGCGCCAGCACCCTTGATTTGGGGGAAAACGTCCTGACTTTC; CDR3aa: CASTLDLGENVLTF
j_gene: TRBJ2-7; v_gene: TRBV29-1; abundance: NA; d_gene: NA; CDR3nt: TGCAGCGTTCCACTCGGGGGAAACCAGTACTTC; CDR3aa: CSVPLGGNQYF
j_gene: TRBJ2-5; v_gene: TRBV20-1; abundance: NA; d_gene: NA; CDR3nt: TGCAGTGTACCTCGGACCGGGACAAGGGAGACCCAGTACTTC; CDR3aa: CSVPRTGTRETQYF
j_gene: TRBJ2-4; v_gene: TRBV13; abundance: few; d_gene: NA; CDR3nt: TGTGCCAGCAGCTCCCCGGACGGCCCAAACATTCAGTACTTC; CDR3aa: CASSSPDGPNIQYF
j_gene: TRBJ2-1; v_gene: TRBV6-5; abundance: NA; d_gene: NA; CDR3nt: TGTGCCAGCAGTACCCTCGCGGGGGCTGAGGACAATGAGCAGTTCTTC; CDR3aa: CASSTLAGAEDNEQFF
j_gene: TRBJ2-5; v_gene: TRBV29-1; abundance: NA; d_gene: TRBD1; CDR3nt: TGCAGCGTAGGACAGGGGGCTTGGGCGACCCAGTACTTC; CDR3aa: CSVGQGAWATQYF
j_gene: TRBJ2-5; v_gene: TRBV7-2; abundance: few; d_gene: TRBD1; CDR3nt: TGTGCCAGCAGATCCCCGGGACAGGGATCTAGAGAGACCCAGTACTTC; CDR3aa: CASRSPGQGSRETQYF
j_gene: TRBJ2-5; v_gene: TRBV7-9; abundance: NA; d_gene: NA; CDR3nt: TGTGCCAGCAGCGCCCGGGACGGCCAAGAGACCCAGTACTTC; CDR3aa: CASSARDGQETQYF
j_gene: TRBJ2-6; v_gene: TRBV12-3/TRBV12-4; abundance: few; d_gene: NA; CDR3nt: TGTGCCAGCAGTCGGACAGCCCGTACCTCTGGGGCCAACGTCCTGACTTTC; CDR3aa: CASSRTARTSGANVLTF
j_gene: TRBJ2-1; v_gene: TRBV10-3; abundance: few; d_gene: NA; CDR3nt: TGTGCCATCAGTGAGTCCCGCCCGGTTGGTTTTGAGCAGTTCTTC; CDR3aa: CAISESRPVGFEQFF
j_gene: TRBJ2-4; v_gene: TRBV9; abundance: NA; d_gene: NA; CDR3nt: TGTGCCAGCAGCTTCACAGGGCAAAAAAACATTCAGTACTTC; CDR3aa: CASSFTGQKNIQYF
j_gene: TRBJ1-1; v_gene: TRBV7-2; abundance: NA; d_gene: NA; CDR3nt: TGTGCCAGCGCTCGTATGAACACTGAAGCTTTCTTT; CDR3aa: CASARMNTEAFF
j_gene: TRBJ2-7; v_gene: TRBV13; abundance: once; d_gene: TRBD2; CDR3nt: TGTGCCAGCAGCTTTTTTGTTCGGTCGGGGGGATCGACCTACGAGCAGTACTTC; CDR3aa: CASSFFVRSGGSTYEQYF
j_gene: TRBJ2-4; v_gene: TRBV6-5; abundance: NA; d_gene: NA; CDR3nt: TGTGCCAGCAGTTACGGATGGGGCCCTGAGACCAAAAACATTCAGTACTTC; CDR3aa: CASSYGWGPETKNIQYF
j_gene: TRBJ2-5; v_gene: TRBV15; abundance: NA; d_gene: TRBD1; CDR3nt: TGTGCCACCAGCACCCGTCTAGGGGGCGATGAGCAGTACTTC; CDR3aa: CATSTRLGGDEQYF
j_gene: TRBJ1-5; v_gene: TRBV28; abundance: NA; d_gene: NA; CDR3nt: TGTGCCAGCAGTTTGAGCTCGGGGGAATATAGCAATCAGCCCCAGCATTTT; CDR3aa: CASSLSSGEYSNQPQHF
j_gene: TRBJ2-2; v_gene: TRBV4-3; abundance: NA; d_gene: NA; CDR3nt: TGCACCAGCAGCCAAGAGACAGGTCACGGGGAGCTGTTTTTT; CDR3aa: CTSSQETGHGELFF
j_gene: TRBJ2-3; v_gene: TRBV5-1; abundance: few; d_gene: TRBD2; CDR3nt: TGCGCCAGCAGCTTCTTCCGAACTAGCGGGGGCACAGATACGCAGTATTTT; CDR3aa: CASSFFRTSGGTDTQYF
j_gene: TRBJ2-3; v_gene: TRBV28; abundance: NA; d_gene: NA; CDR3nt: TGTGCCAGTTGGACTAGCACAGATACGCAGTATTTT; CDR3aa: CASWTSTDTQYF
j_gene: TRBJ2-7; v_gene: TRBV5-1; abundance: once; d_gene: TRBD1; CDR3nt: TGCGCCAGCAGCCTCGCGACAGGGGGCGTAGTTCCTTACGAGCAGTACTTC; CDR3aa: CASSLATGGVVPYEQYF
j_gene: TRBJ2-2; v_gene: TRBV4-2; abundance: NA; d_gene: TRBD2; CDR3nt: TGTGCCAGCAGCCAATATCTAGCGGGACAAAACACCGGGGAGCTGTTTTTT; CDR3aa: CASSQYLAGQNTGELFF
j_gene: TRBJ2-1; v_gene: TRBV6-2/TRBV6-3; abundance: NA; d_gene: TRBD2; CDR3nt: TGTGCCAGCAGGGGACATGGAGCGGGGGGTGATGAGCAGTTCTTC; CDR3aa: CASRGHGAGGDEQFF
j_gene: TRBJ2-7; v_gene: TRBV20-1; abundance: NA; d_gene: TRBD2; CDR3nt: TGCAGTGCTAGACCTAGCGGGGCCACGACCTACGAGCAGTACTTC; CDR3aa: CSARPSGATTYEQYF
j_gene: TRBJ2-7; v_gene: TRBV20-1; abundance: few; d_gene: TRBD1; CDR3nt: TGCAGTGCTAGAGGAATTATGACAGGGACGTACGAGCAGTACTTC; CDR3aa: CSARGIMTGTYEQYF
j_gene: TRBJ1-5; v_gene: TRBV7-9; abundance: NA; d_gene: NA; CDR3nt: TGTGCCAGCAGCTCGGAGGGGTTCAATCAGCCCCAGCATTTT; CDR3aa: CASSSEGFNQPQHF
j_gene: TRBJ2-5; v_gene: TRBV9; abundance: NA; d_gene: TRBD2; CDR3nt: TGTGCCAGCAGCCAGCGGGGGGAAATTATTGGAGAGACCCAGTACTTC; CDR3aa: CASSQRGEIIGETQYF
j_gene: TRBJ2-7; v_gene: TRBV6-2/TRBV6-3; abundance: few; d_gene: NA; CDR3nt: TGTGCCAGCAGTTACGAGCGTAGATCCTACGAGCAGTACTTC; CDR3aa: CASSYERRSYEQYF
j_gene: TRBJ2-3; v_gene: TRBV7-2; abundance: NA; d_gene: TRBD1; CDR3nt: TGTGCCAGCAGCTCCAGGGACAGGGGGCTCACAGATACGCAGTATTTT; CDR3aa: CASSSRDRGLTDTQYF
j_gene: TRBJ2-4; v_gene: TRBV9; abundance: NA; d_gene: NA; CDR3nt: TGTGCCAGCAGCAACCCCAGGGACCGCGTAGCCAAAAACATTCAGTACTTC; CDR3aa: CASSNPRDRVAKNIQYF
j_gene: TRBJ2-6; v_gene: TRBV7-2; abundance: many; d_gene: NA; CDR3nt: TGTGCCAGCAGCCCCCGTCTTGGCTCTGGGGCCAACGTCCTGACTTTC; CDR3aa: CASSPRLGSGANVLTF
j_gene: TRBJ2-7; v_gene: TRBV3-1; abundance: few; d_gene: NA; CDR3nt: TGTGCCAGCAGCCCCGGTGGAGGGGGGACCTCCTACGAGCAGTACTTC; CDR3aa: CASSPGGGGTSYEQYF
j_gene: TRBJ2-4; v_gene: TRBV2; abundance: few; d_gene: TRBD2; CDR3nt: TGTGCCAGCAACGCACTAGCGGGGACAGTAATTCAGTACTTC; CDR3aa: CASNALAGTVIQYF
j_gene: TRBJ1-1; v_gene: TRBV29-1; abundance: NA; d_gene: NA; CDR3nt: TGCAGCGTTGGACAGAACAGTGAAGCTTTCTTT; CDR3aa: CSVGQNSEAFF
j_gene: TRBJ2-5; v_gene: TRBV6-1; abundance: few; d_gene: TRBD2; CDR3nt: TGTGCCGCCAGCATCTCGGCTAGCGGGGGGGAAATCCAAGAGACCCAGTACTTC; CDR3aa: CAASISASGGEIQETQYF
j_gene: TRBJ2-5; v_gene: TRBV2; abundance: NA; d_gene: NA; CDR3nt: TGTGCCAGCAGTGTGGGTAACAGGGTCGTGGAGACCCAGTACTTC; CDR3aa: CASSVGNRVVETQYF
j_gene: TRBJ2-5; v_gene: TRBV7-2; abundance: few; d_gene: NA; CDR3nt: TGTGCCAGCAGCTTAGCGCGTGGCAGGTGGGGCGAGACCCAGTACTTC; CDR3aa: CASSLARGRWGETQYF
j_gene: TRBJ2-3; v_gene: TRBV7-2; abundance: few; d_gene: NA; CDR3nt: TGTGCCAGCAGCTTTGTGGGGGGATCCACAGATACGCAGTATTTT; CDR3aa: CASSFVGGSTDTQYF
j_gene: TRBJ2-6; v_gene: TRBV20-1; abundance: few; d_gene: NA; CDR3nt: TGCAGTGCTGTGGGTTCGGTCGGCTCTGGGGCCAACGTCCTGACTTTC; CDR3aa: CSAVGSVGSGANVLTF
j_gene: TRBJ2-3; v_gene: TRBV10-1; abundance: NA; d_gene: NA; CDR3nt: TGCGCCAGCAGTGAAATGGGTCCCCTTAGCACAGATACGCAGTATTTT; CDR3aa: CASSEMGPLSTDTQYF
j_gene: TRBJ2-1; v_gene: TRBV28; abundance: NA; d_gene: TRBD1; CDR3nt: TGTGCCAGCAGTTTAAAGGGGGCAGGGCGGCACAATGAGCAGTTCTTC; CDR3aa: CASSLKGAGRHNEQFF